The entry that follows covers one T cell receptor (beta chain) sequence. No cognate antigen has been identified for it. No qualities accompany the bases; no much larger clone lies one base away. Library prep was done by 5' RACE. This sample was sequenced with a NextSeq 500. To correct for sequencing error and PCR bias, the TCR library protocol tagged individual cDNA molecules with unique molecular identifiers. TCR alpha and beta chains were both sequenced, and the abundances of alpha and beta sequences in each sample were closely correlated with each other. The paper's processing steps were these. Decombinator V4 was used to annotate TCR sequences for V gene, J gene and CDR3. Expanded TCRs were defined as changing significantly between any two time points under a Poisson model with p below 0.0001. TCR abundances were normalised to the total number of TCRs sequenced in each sample and reported as counts per million. TRAV1-2 paired with TRAJ12, TRAJ20 or TRAJ33 defined MAIT TCRs, while TRAV10 paired with TRAJ18 defined iNKT TCRs. VDJdb, accessed 1 November 2021, was searched for CMV, EBV and SARS-CoV-2 annotated TCRs, excluding TCRs annotated for multiple antigens. In-frame beta chains were kept once TCRdb had trimmed the public reads at Q25 with fastp and called clones with MiXCR. Rows with one shared CDR3 protein collapse into an entry with the most common genes and DNA. Clone size and V and J calls follow TCRdb, not the original study. The sample has over 70,000 distinct CDR3 sequences on record, around an eighth of them singletons. The ten largest clones represent roughly 6.4% of the sample.

A case-control design nested within a healthcare worker cohort in London, UK, was used, with weekly nasopharyngeal swab PCR tests and blood sampling performed. Healthcare workers were recruited between 23 and 31 March 2020, during the week of the UK lockdown, and were followed weekly for up to roughly 15 weeks. The sample belongs to a study of early T cells in non-severe SARS-CoV-2 infection (dated by TCRdb to the early 2020s). For the wider study: Because TCR sequencing relied on bulk RNA taken from unsorted whole blood, pairing of alpha and beta chains was not possible. What the work shows at the level of the full study, not this receptor alone: VDJdb matching was skewed toward anti-spike CD8 responses and likely underestimated virus-specific expansions by missing private and CD4 specificities.

The CDR3 goes from the cysteine to the phenylalanine over 13 residues. This entry keeps only the CDR3 DNA: 39 bases, framed from base 1. Trimming removed 8 bases from V and 4 bases from J; the gene matches leave 3 bases unexplained. The sequence derives from an adult who was a healthcare worker with PCR-confirmed SARS-CoV-2 infection or an uninfected control (not recorded which). Recombination connected TRBV12-3 or TRBV12-4 to TRBJ2-5, and 11 junctional nucleotides match TRBD1. Sequencing was carried out using whole blood. The CDR3 region reads CASGGQGGETQYF. The nucleotide sequence is given as TGTGCCAGCGGGGGACAGGGGGGAGAGACCCAGTACTTC.